The 21 T cell receptor beta chains listed next were all sequenced from one sample in a study of blood T cell repertoires in COVID-19. The repertoire was sequenced with immunoSEQ multiplex PCR; TCRdb's copy has only in-frame clones and lacks some. Of about 110,000 clones listed, about three quarters are singletons. Sequencing input: peripheral blood. The receptors were sampled from an elderly man with COVID-19, enrolled during active disease.

The gene calls are TRBV2 and TRBJ2-6; the D is unclear. CDR1 and CDR2 from the germline V gene are SNHLY and FYNNEI. This CDR3 region has 15 residues. V lost 4 bases, J lost 0 bases, and 7 bases lay in between. DNA for the CDR3: TGTGCCAGCAGTGCCGGTAGCTCTGGGGCCAACGTCCTGACTTTC. Its protein is CASSAGSSGANVLTF.

The V gene is TRBV7-9, the J gene TRBJ2-7; 7 positions match TRBD1. Germline loops: CDR1 SEHNR, CDR2 FQNEAQ (reference sequence). V dropped 6 bases and J dropped 3; count of bases not matched to a gene: 5. This CDR3 is 13 amino acids long. The DNA of the CDR3 is TGTGCCAGCAGTCCCGGGACAGTCTACGAGCAGTACTTC. Translated: CASSPGTVYEQYF.

The chain employs TRBV2 and TRBJ1-1; D remains unclear. The length of the CDR3 is 14 residues. Deletions cut 2 bases from V and 4 bases from J, with 11 bases between. Germline-derived CDR1 and CDR2 are SNHLY and FYNNEI. The CDR3 sequence is CASSEMRRGTEAFF. The CDR3 bases are TGTGCCAGCAGTGAAATGAGGAGAGGCACTGAAGCTTTCTTT.

This clone showed up just a few times. V is TRBV7-9 and J is TRBJ1-3, with D unresolved. Germline values: CDR1 SEHNR, CDR2 FQNEAQ (reference sequence). This CDR3 region has 13 residues. V lost 1 base to trimming and J lost 4 bases, with 5 bases between them. The CDR3 loop reads CASSLDEGNTIYF. The DNA of the CDR3 is TGTGCCAGCAGCTTAGATGAGGGAAACACCATATATTTT.

The V and J genes are TRBV5-1 and TRBJ2-7; D gene ambiguous. Germline lookup yields CDR1 SGHRS and CDR2 YFSETQ. V shed 0 bases and J shed 2 bases, with 9 bases lying between them. CDR3 length: 14 amino acids. The CDR3 DNA is TGCGCCAGCAGCTTGGTGGGCTCCACCTACGAGCAGTACTTC. Translating it yields CASSLVGSTYEQYF.

The rearrangement joins TRBV28 to TRBJ1-4; 7 bases line up with TRBD1. The V gene end was trimmed by 5 bases and the J gene end by 3 bases; junction bases not matched to a gene: 6. Germline CDR1 and CDR2: MDHEN and SYDVKM. The CDR3 loop spans 15 amino acids. In nucleotides, the CDR3 is TGTGCCAGCAGTGTCAGGGGGTCACCTAATGAAAAACTGTTTTTT. Protein: CASSVRGSPNEKLFF.

This chain joins TRBV5-1 and TRBJ2-1; D is perhaps TRBD2 (6 bases). V lost 4 bases and J 3 bases, leaving 17 bases between the germline ends. The CDR3 covers 16 residues. The germline gives CDR1 SGHRS, CDR2 YFSETQ. The CDR3 nucleotides are TGCGCCAGCAGCCTGACTAGTTTTGAGGGCTACAATGAGCAGTTCTTC. Translated: CASSLTSFEGYNEQFF.

V is TRBV3-1 (or the pseudogene TRBV3-2) and J is TRBJ1-4; no clear D gene. This CDR3 is built from 15 residues. V was trimmed by 7 bases and J by 2 bases, leaving 14 bases between them. Looked up from germline, CDR1 is LGHDT and CDR2 is YNNKEL (reference sequence). The CDR3 sequence is CASTADYGTNEKLFF. CDR3 bases: TGTGCCAGCACCGCGGACTACGGGACTAATGAAAAACTGTTTTTT.

J is TRBJ1-1 and V is TRBV10-3, with a possible D match to TRBD1 (5 bases). CDR3 length: 15 residues. V gave up 2 bases and J gave up 3 bases, with 13 bases separating them. Germline CDR1 is ENHRY and CDR2 is SYGVKD. Here the CDR3 reads CAISERGREHTEAFF. The CDR3 coding sequence is TGTGCCATCAGTGAGAGGGGAAGAGAGCACACTGAAGCTTTCTTT.

This chain links TRBV6-5 with TRBJ1-2, with 7 bases that match TRBD1. V was clipped by 0 bases and J by 3 bases; unmatched bases: 4. CDR1 and CDR2 (germline): MNHEY, SVGAGI. This CDR3 comprises 15 residues. CDR3 region: CASSYSGQGDYGYTF. In DNA, the CDR3 is TGTGCCAGCAGTTACTCAGGGCAGGGGGACTATGGCTACACCTTC.

The chain joins TRBV4-1 to TRBJ2-5, with a tentative D call TRBD2 (6 bases). V was shortened by 3 bases and J by 1 base, with 12 bases between the two germline ends. Looked up from germline, CDR1 is MGHRA and CDR2 is YSYEKL. The CDR3 covers 15 residues. The CDR3 reads CASSQRRGSQETQYF. The CDR3 coding sequence is TGCGCCAGCAGCCAGCGGCGGGGCAGCCAAGAGACCCAGTACTTC.

The chain links TRBV5-4 to TRBJ2-3, with 8 bases fitting TRBD1. Germline CDR1 SGHNT, CDR2 YYREEE (reference sequence). Germline trimming cut 3 bases from V and 0 bases from J; bases unmatched to any gene: 3. The CDR3 sequence is 15 residues long. DNA of the CDR3: TGTGCCAGCAGCTCGGGACAGGCTAGCACAGATACGCAGTATTTT. Protein: CASSSGQASTDTQYF.

This clone showed up just once. The chain couples TRBV3-1 (or the pseudogene TRBV3-2) to TRBJ2-1; 7 bases map to TRBD2. The germline gives CDR1 LGHDT, CDR2 YNNKEL (reference sequence). This CDR3 region has 16 residues. After removal of 2 bases from V and 1 base from J, the junction contained 5 bases not matched to a gene. CDR3 region: CASSQTSGISYNEQFF. CDR3 DNA: TGTGCCAGCAGCCAAACGAGCGGGATTTCCTACAATGAGCAGTTCTTC.

The J gene is TRBJ2-7, the V gene TRBV2, with 8 bases fitting TRBD1. J was trimmed by 0 bases and V by 5 bases; bases with no gene match: 3. Germline V gene lookup returns CDR1 SNHLY and CDR2 FYNNEI. CDR3 size: 14 residues. The CDR3 sequence is CASSYDRGSYEQYF. For the CDR3, the DNA is TGTGCCAGCAGTTACGACAGGGGCTCCTACGAGCAGTACTTC. Together with reference TRBV2 and TRBJ2-7, the CDR3 gives the full variable domain: EPEVTQTPSHQVTQMGQEVILRCVPISNHLYFYWYRQILGQKVEFLVSFYNNEISEKSEIFDDQFSVERPDGSNFTLKIRSTKLEDSAMYFCASSYDRGSYEQYFGPGTRLTVT.

For the CDR3, the DNA is TGTGCCACCATAACAGGGGTCTACTCCCCTAGCACAGATACGCAGTATTTT. Encoded protein: CATITGVYSPSTDTQYF. The rearrangement links TRBV24-1 to TRBJ2-3, with 7 nucleotides matching TRBD1. Germline CDR1 reads KGHDR; CDR2 reads SFDVKD. V lost 8 bases to trimming and J lost 0 bases; unmatched junction nucleotides: 13. The CDR3 spans 17 residues.

The rearrangement uses TRBV4-2 and TRBJ2-2; 9 nucleotides line up with TRBD2. Germline loops: CDR1 LGHNA, CDR2 YNFKEQ. The CDR3 runs to 18 residues. The V segment lost 0 bases and the J segment 2 bases; nucleotides outside the gene matches: 7. The CDR3 reads CASSQEGAGGVNTGELFF. The CDR3 bases are TGTGCCAGCAGCCAAGAGGGCGCGGGAGGGGTAAACACCGGGGAGCTGTTTTTT.

This chain joins TRBV21-1 and TRBJ2-7; the table's D call of TRBD2 was not tested on the DNA. TRBV21-1 is a recognized pseudogene. The CDR3 has 15 residues. The CDR3 reads CASSTSGAPAYEQYF. For the CDR3, the DNA is TGTGCCAGCAGCACTAGCGGGGCCCCCGCCTACGAGCAGTACTTC.

This chain joins TRBV20-1 and TRBJ1-5; D not resolved. CDR1 and CDR2 from the germline V gene are DFQATT and SNEGSKA (reference sequence). V lost 3 bases, J lost 8 bases, and 17 bases lay in between. CDR3 size: 14 residues. This CDR3 reads CSASRGQNGEPQHF. The CDR3 coding sequence is TGCAGTGCTAGTCGGGGTCAGAACGGGGAGCCCCAGCATTTT.

The V gene is TRBV13, the J gene TRBJ2-7; 8 bases map to TRBD1. Germline V lookup: CDR1 PRHDT, CDR2 FYEKMQ (reference sequence). The CDR3 has 14 amino acids. Losses at the gene ends were 5 bases for V and 4 bases for J; bases not matched to a gene: 7. DNA for the CDR3: TGTGCCAGCAGCGCCGGACAGGGTTCTTACGAGCAGTACTTC. Its protein is CASSAGQGSYEQYF. Combining the CDR3 with reference TRBV13 and TRBJ2-7 gives the whole variable domain AAGVIQSPRHLIKEKRETATLKCYPIPRHDTVYWYQQGPGQDPQFLISFYEKMQSDKGSIPDRFSAQQFSDYHSELNMSSLELGDSALYFCASSAGQGSYEQYFGPGTRLTVT.

The rearrangement joins TRBV18 to TRBJ1-1; TRBD1 matches at 8 bases. Germline lookup yields CDR1 KGHSH and CDR2 LQKENI. J gave up 8 bases and V 6 bases, and 11 bases lay outside the gene matches. The CDR3 loop spans 14 amino acids. The CDR3 reads CASSPTGAGKEAFF. In DNA form, the CDR3 reads TGTGCCAGCTCGCCGACAGGGGCCGGAAAGGAAGCTTTCTTT.

V usage is TRBV5-1 and J usage is TRBJ2-1; 8 bases are a match to TRBD2. The trim removed 1 base at V and 10 bases at J, leaving 10 bases unmatched. Germline assignment: CDR1 SGHRS and CDR2 YFSETQ. The CDR3 has 15 residues. The CDR3 loop reads CASSLTIAGSGEQFF. The DNA of the CDR3 is TGCGCCAGCAGCTTGACAATAGCGGGAAGTGGCGAGCAGTTCTTC.